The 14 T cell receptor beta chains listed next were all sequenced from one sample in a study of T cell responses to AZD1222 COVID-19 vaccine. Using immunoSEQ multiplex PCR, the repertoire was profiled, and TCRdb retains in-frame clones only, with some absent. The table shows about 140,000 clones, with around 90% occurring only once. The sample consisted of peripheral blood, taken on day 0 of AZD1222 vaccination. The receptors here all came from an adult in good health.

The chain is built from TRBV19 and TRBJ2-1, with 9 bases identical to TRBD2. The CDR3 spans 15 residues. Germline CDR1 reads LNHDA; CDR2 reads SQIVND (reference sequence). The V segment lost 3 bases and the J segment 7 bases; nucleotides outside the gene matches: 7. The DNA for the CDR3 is TGTGCCAGTAGTATGGATAGCGGGAGCTGGAATGAGCAGTTCTTC. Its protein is CASSMDSGSWNEQFF.

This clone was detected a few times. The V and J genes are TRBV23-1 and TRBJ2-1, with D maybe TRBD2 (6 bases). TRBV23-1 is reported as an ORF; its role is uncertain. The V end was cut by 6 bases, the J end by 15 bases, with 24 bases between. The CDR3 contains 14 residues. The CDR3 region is CASRRGTHNGVWFF. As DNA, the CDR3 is TGCGCCAGCAGACGGGGGACCCATAACGGGGTATGGTTCTTC.

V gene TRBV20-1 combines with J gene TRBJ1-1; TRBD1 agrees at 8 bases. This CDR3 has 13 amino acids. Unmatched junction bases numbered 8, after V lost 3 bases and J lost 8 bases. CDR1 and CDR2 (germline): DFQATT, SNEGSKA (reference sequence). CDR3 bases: TGCAGTGCTAGTTTTATCCGGACAGGGGAAGCTTTCTTT. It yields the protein CSASFIRTGEAFF.

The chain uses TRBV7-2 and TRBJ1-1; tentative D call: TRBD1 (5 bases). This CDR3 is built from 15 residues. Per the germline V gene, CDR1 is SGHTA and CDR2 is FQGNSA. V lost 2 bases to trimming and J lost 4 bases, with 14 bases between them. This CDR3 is CASSLYLSGPTEAFF. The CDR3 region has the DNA TGTGCCAGCAGCTTATACTTGTCAGGGCCCACTGAAGCTTTCTTT.

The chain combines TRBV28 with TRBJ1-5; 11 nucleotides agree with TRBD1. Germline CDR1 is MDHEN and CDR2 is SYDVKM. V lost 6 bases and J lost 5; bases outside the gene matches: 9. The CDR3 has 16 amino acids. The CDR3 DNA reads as TGTGCCAGCAGAACAACCGGGACAGGGGGTGATCAGCCCCAGCATTTT. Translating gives CASRTTGTGGDQPQHF. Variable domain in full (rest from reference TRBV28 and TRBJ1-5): DVKVTQSSRYLVKRTGEKVFLECVQDMDHENMFWYRQDPGLGLRLIYFSYDVKMKEKGDIPEGYSVSREKKERFSLILESASTNQTSMYLCASRTTGTGGDQPQHFGDGTRLSIL.

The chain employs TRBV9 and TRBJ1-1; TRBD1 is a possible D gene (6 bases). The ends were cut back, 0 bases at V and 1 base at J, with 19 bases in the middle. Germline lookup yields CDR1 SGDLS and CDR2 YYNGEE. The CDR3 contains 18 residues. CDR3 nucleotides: TGTGCCAGCAGCGTAGATCACAGGGCGCTTGGGCAGAACACTGAAGCTTTCTTT. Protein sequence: CASSVDHRALGQNTEAFF.

The CDR3 spells CASILKLGHYEQYF. DNA for the CDR3: TGTGCCAGCATCCTGAAACTGGGCCATTACGAGCAGTACTTC. This chain connects TRBV2 to TRBJ2-7; D is ambiguous. In germline, CDR1 is SNHLY, CDR2 FYNNEI. The CDR3 extends over 14 amino acids. Deletions cut 7 bases from V and 4 bases from J, with 17 bases between. The full variable domain, rest sourced from reference TRBV2 and TRBJ2-7, is EPEVTQTPSHQVTQMGQEVILRCVPISNHLYFYWYRQILGQKVEFLVSFYNNEISEKSEIFDDQFSVERPDGSNFTLKIRSTKLEDSAMYFCASILKLGHYEQYFGPGTRLTVT.

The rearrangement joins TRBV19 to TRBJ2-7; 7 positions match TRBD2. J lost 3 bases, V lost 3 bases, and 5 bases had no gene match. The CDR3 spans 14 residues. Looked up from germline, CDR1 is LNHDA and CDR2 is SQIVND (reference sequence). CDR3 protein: CASSILRGNYEQYF. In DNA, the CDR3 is TGTGCCAGTAGTATTTTGCGGGGGAACTACGAGCAGTACTTC.

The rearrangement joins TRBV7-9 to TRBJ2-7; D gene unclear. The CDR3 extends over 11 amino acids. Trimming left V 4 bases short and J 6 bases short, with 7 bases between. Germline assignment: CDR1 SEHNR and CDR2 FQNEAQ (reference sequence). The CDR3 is CASSWNSEQYF. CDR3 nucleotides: TGTGCCAGCAGCTGGAATAGCGAGCAGTACTTC.

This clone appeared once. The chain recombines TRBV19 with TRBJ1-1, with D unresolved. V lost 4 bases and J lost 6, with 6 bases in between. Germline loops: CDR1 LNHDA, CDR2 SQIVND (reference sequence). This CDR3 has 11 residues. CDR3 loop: CASSNPPEAFF. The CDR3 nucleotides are TGTGCCAGTAGTAATCCCCCTGAAGCTTTCTTT.

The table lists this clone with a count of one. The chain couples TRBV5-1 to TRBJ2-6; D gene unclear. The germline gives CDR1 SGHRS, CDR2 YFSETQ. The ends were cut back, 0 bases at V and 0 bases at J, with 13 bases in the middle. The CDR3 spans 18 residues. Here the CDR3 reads CASSLASLRASGANVLTF. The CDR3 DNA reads TGCGCCAGCAGCTTGGCCAGTCTACGAGCCTCTGGGGCCAACGTCCTGACTTTC.

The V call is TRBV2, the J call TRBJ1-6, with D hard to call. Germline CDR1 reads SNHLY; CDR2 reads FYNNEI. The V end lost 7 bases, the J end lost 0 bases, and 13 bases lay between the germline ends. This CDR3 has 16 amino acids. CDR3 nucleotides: TGTGCCAGCAAGGCAGGACCACACTCCTATAATTCACCCCTCCACTTT. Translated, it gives CASKAGPHSYNSPLHF.

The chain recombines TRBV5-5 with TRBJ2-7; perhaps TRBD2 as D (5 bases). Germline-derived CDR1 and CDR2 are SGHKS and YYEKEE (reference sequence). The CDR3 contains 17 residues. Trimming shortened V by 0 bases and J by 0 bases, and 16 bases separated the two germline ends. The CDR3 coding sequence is TGTGCCAGCAGCTTGGAGGTGACTCGGGGAACCTCCTACGAGCAGTACTTC. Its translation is CASSLEVTRGTSYEQYF.

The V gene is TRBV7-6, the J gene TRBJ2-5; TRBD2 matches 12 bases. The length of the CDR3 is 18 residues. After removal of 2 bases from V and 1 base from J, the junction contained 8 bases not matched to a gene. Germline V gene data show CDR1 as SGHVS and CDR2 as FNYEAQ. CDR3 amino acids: CASSLSPLAGGFQETQYF. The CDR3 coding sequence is TGTGCCAGCAGCTTAAGCCCCCTAGCGGGAGGGTTCCAAGAGACCCAGTACTTC.